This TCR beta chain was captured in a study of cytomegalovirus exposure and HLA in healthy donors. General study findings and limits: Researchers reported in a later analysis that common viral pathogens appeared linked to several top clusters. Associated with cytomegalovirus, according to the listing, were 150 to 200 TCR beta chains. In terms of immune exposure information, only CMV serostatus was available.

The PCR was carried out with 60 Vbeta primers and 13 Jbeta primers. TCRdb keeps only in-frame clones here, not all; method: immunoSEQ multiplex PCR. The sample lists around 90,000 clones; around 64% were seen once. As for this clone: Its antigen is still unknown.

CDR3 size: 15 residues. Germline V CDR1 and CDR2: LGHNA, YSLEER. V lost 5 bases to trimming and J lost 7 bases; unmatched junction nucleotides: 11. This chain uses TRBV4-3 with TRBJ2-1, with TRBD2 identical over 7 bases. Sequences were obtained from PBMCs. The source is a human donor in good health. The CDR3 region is CASSTSGASWNEQFF. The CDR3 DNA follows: TGCGCCAGCAGCACCAGCGGGGCAAGCTGGAATGAGCAGTTCTTC.